This passage covers 2 T cell receptor beta chains from one sample sequenced in a study of TIL therapy for anti-PD-1-resistant metastatic lung cancer. This was the immunoSEQ v3 assay. The data were produced by immunoSEQ multiplex PCR, yet TCRdb's version contains in-frame clones alone and is incomplete. The top ten clones hold less than 2% of a sample with just under 60,000 clones, more than 60% of them seen once. Documented time point: pre-treatment sample, taken before nivolumab and TIL therapy. Specimen: blood, collected at baseline. Receptors were obtained from a person between 25 and 79 years old with non-small cell lung cancer.

The chain carries TRBV20-1 and TRBJ2-1; D may be TRBD1 or TRBD2 (5 bases each). Trimming shortened V by 7 bases and J by 6 bases, and 10 bases separated the two germline ends. From germline, CDR1 is DFQATT and CDR2 SNEGSKA (reference sequence). This CDR3 spans 11 amino acids. The CDR3 is CSVPGANEQFF. CDR3 coding DNA: TGCAGTGTCCCCGGGGCCAATGAGCAGTTCTTC.

V and J are TRBV7-3 and TRBJ2-1; 9 nucleotides line up with TRBD1. The CDR3 consists of 17 residues. CDR1 SGHTA and CDR2 FQGTGA come from the germline V gene. With V trimmed by 1 base and J by 7 bases, 11 bases remained unmatched. Written as DNA, the CDR3 is TGTGCCAGCAGCTTAAACCCCGGGACAGGGCGTCTTAATGAGCAGTTCTTC. This codes for CASSLNPGTGRLNEQFF. The entire variable domain, with the rest obtained from reference TRBV7-3 and TRBJ2-1, is as follows: GAGVSQTPSNKVTEKGKYVELRCDPISGHTALYWYRQSLGQGPEFLIYFQGTGAADDSGLPNDRFFAVRPEGSVSTLKIQRTERGDSAVYLCASSLNPGTGRLNEQFFGPGTRLTVL.